These 19 T cell receptor beta chains originate from one sample sequenced in a study of PD-1 blockade in classical Hodgkin lymphoma. Patients all relapsed after autologous stem cell transplantation, and there was variation in brentuximab vedotin exposure. The table came from immunoSEQ multiplex PCR; TCRdb's copy has only in-frame clones and leaves some out. The profile covers 39,000 or so clones, with approximately 86% appearing a single time and just over 5.5% taken by the ten largest. Specimen: peripheral blood mononuclear cells (PBMCs), collected before the second cycle of nivolumab. The receptors originated from a human donor with classical Hodgkin lymphoma.

V is TRBV12-5 and J is TRBJ1-2; possible D gene TRBD1, 5 bases. V was clipped by 6 bases and J by 5 bases, with 13 bases between them. Looked up from germline, CDR1 is LGHNT and CDR2 is FRNRAP. The CDR3 has 13 amino acids. DNA for the CDR3: TGTGCTAGTGGCCTCGACGGGGGGTATGGCTACACCTTC. Residues: CASGLDGGYGYTF.

V and J are TRBV2 and TRBJ1-4, with D hard to call. V lost 4 bases, J lost 8 bases, and 11 bases lay in between. This CDR3 region has 13 residues. Germline CDR1 SNHLY, CDR2 FYNNEI. The CDR3 region is CASSVEMWEKLFF. CDR3 DNA sequence: TGTGCCAGCAGTGTGGAGATGTGGGAAAAACTGTTTTTT.

The chain couples TRBV11-3 to TRBJ2-1; no reliable D call. V was shortened by 1 base and J by 8 bases, with 3 bases between the two germline ends. Germline V CDR1 and CDR2: SGHNT, YENEEA. This CDR3 has 11 residues. CDR3 in amino acids: CASSLGYEQFF. CDR3 sequence (DNA): TGTGCCAGCAGCTTAGGCTATGAGCAGTTCTTC.

The chain couples TRBV7-2 to TRBJ2-1; the D gene is possibly TRBD2 (5 bases). The CDR3 length is 13 residues. With 9 bases removed from V and 6 bases from J, the gap between germline ends came to 15 bases. CDR1 SGHTA and CDR2 FQGNSA come from the germline V gene. This chain's CDR3 is CASRPGAVNEQFF. The CDR3 nucleotides read TGTGCCAGTCGTCCCGGAGCGGTCAATGAGCAGTTCTTC.

The genes are TRBV4-1 and TRBJ2-3; TRBD2 agrees at 10 bases. CDR1 is MGHRA and CDR2 is YSYEKL in the germline V gene. Unmatched junction bases numbered 13, after V lost 2 bases and J lost 2 bases. The CDR3 contains 19 residues. CDR3 residues: CASSQFLAGEGGFTDTQYF. The CDR3 region has the DNA TGCGCCAGCAGCCAATTCCTAGCGGGAGAGGGGGGTTTCACAGATACGCAGTATTTT.

The chain uses TRBV28 and TRBJ1-1; D unresolved. The CDR3 totals 14 residues. Germline V lookup: CDR1 MDHEN, CDR2 SYDVKM. Trimming removed 1 base from V and 2 bases from J, with 8 bases in between. CDR3 region: CASSLLSGNTEAFF. The CDR3 coding sequence is TGTGCCAGCAGTTTATTGTCGGGAAACACTGAAGCTTTCTTT.

The rearrangement uses TRBV7-9 and TRBJ2-2, with D perhaps given as TRBD1 or TRBD2 (5 bases each). Trimming took off 1 base at V and 6 bases at J, with 6 bases between the two ends. The CDR3 sequence is 13 residues long. Germline V gives CDR1 SEHNR, CDR2 FQNEAQ (reference sequence). The chain's CDR3 is CASSLGGAGELFF. CDR3 nucleotide sequence: TGTGCCAGCAGCTTAGGAGGGGCCGGGGAGCTGTTTTTT.

J is TRBJ1-3 and V is TRBV4-2; D is perhaps TRBD1 (5 bases). Per the germline V gene, CDR1 is LGHNA and CDR2 is YNFKEQ. The CDR3 is 14 residues long. With 0 bases removed from V and 2 bases from J, the gap between germline ends came to 5 bases. CDR3 in amino acids: CASSQDRAGNTIYF. The CDR3 bases are TGTGCCAGCAGCCAAGACAGGGCTGGAAACACCATATATTTT.

The chain is built from TRBV6-5 and TRBJ2-5; D is unclear. There are 14 residues in the CDR3. Trimming took off 3 bases at V and 5 bases at J, with 13 bases between the two ends. Germline CDR1 reads MNHEY; CDR2 reads SVGAGI. CDR3 bases: TGTGCCAGCAGTTATGGGTCCGTTGTCGAGACCCAGTACTTC. This gives the protein CASSYGSVVETQYF.

The chain joins TRBV4-2 to TRBJ2-5; D may be TRBD2 (6 bases). CDR1 and CDR2 (germline): LGHNA, YNFKEQ. V dropped 1 base and J dropped 3 bases, with 9 bases sitting between them. The CDR3 has 14 residues. The CDR3 region has the DNA TGTGCCAGCAGCCAAGGCGGGATGGAAGAGACCCAGTACTTC. Translated, it gives CASSQGGMEETQYF.

The rearrangement joins TRBV5-6 to TRBJ1-5, with no clear D. The V end lost 2 bases, the J end lost 1 base, and 7 bases lay between the germline ends. Germline assignment: CDR1 SGHDT and CDR2 YYEEEE. CDR3 length: 14 residues. CDR3 region: CASSFSRSNQPQHF. As DNA, the CDR3 is TGTGCCAGCAGCTTCTCGCGGAGCAATCAGCCCCAGCATTTT.

This clone was detected once. J is TRBJ2-2 and V is TRBV5-1, with 9 nucleotides matching TRBD2. The CDR3 has 17 amino acids. V lost 4 bases, J lost 7 bases, and 14 bases stayed unmatched. Germline values: CDR1 SGHRS, CDR2 YFSETQ. CDR3 region: CASSEVAGAPRGGELFF. The CDR3 coding sequence is TGCGCCAGCAGCGAAGTAGCGGGGGCCCCGAGGGGCGGGGAGCTGTTTTTT.

The J gene is TRBJ2-7, the V gene TRBV14, with unresolved D. Germline CDR1 SGHDN, CDR2 FVKESK. This CDR3 is built from 15 residues. Trimming pared 0 bases from V and 3 bases from J, leaving 12 bases between. The CDR3 DNA reads as TGTGCCAGCAGCCAAGAAACCCAGGCCCGCTACGAGCAGTACTTC. Translation: CASSQETQARYEQYF.

The CDR3 is CASGDYGEQYF. CDR3 DNA sequence: TGTGCCAGTGGGGACTACGGGGAGCAGTACTTC. The V call is TRBV27, the J call TRBJ2-7; 7 bases are a match to TRBD2. Germline CDR1 and CDR2: MNHEY and SMNVEV (reference sequence). V dropped 9 bases and J dropped 7; count of bases not matched to a gene: 6. The CDR3 sequence is 11 residues long.

The V call is TRBV11-2, the J call TRBJ1-2; D remains unclear. Trimming shortened V by 2 bases and J by 5 bases, and 12 bases separated the two germline ends. The germline gives CDR1 SGHAT, CDR2 FQNNGV. This CDR3 region has 14 residues. The CDR3 region has the DNA TGTGCCAGCAGCTTAACTCGGGCAGAGTATGGCTACACCTTC. Residues: CASSLTRAEYGYTF.

The J gene is TRBJ2-1, the V gene TRBV6-1; 10 nucleotides align to TRBD2. The length of the CDR3 is 16 residues. The V gene's germline CDR1 is MNHNS and CDR2 SASEGT. Losses at the gene ends were 2 bases for V and 3 bases for J; bases not matched to a gene: 4. For the CDR3, the DNA is TGTGCCAGCAGTGAACCTAGCGGGAGATTCTACAATGAGCAGTTCTTC. Protein product: CASSEPSGRFYNEQFF.

The chain is built from TRBV6-7 and TRBJ1-4; TRBD1 might be the D (5 bases). TRBV6-7 is an ORF for which the function is uncertain. This CDR3 spans 18 amino acids. V lost 2 bases and J 2 bases, leaving 18 bases between the germline ends. The CDR3 DNA follows: TGTGCCAGCAGTTACCGGACCTATATTGGGGCCACTAATGAAAAACTGTTTTTT. Translating gives CASSYRTYIGATNEKLFF.

This clone has only a few counts. One end of the junction does not line up with germline, which may come from a read error. V is TRBV6-4 and J is TRBJ2-7; D unclear. CDR1 and CDR2 (germline): MRHNA, SNTAGT. This CDR3 region has 8 residues. In DNA form, the CDR3 reads TGTGCCAGCAGTCAGGCGGTCTTC. Protein product: CASSQAVF.

CDR3: CASRVGVTGELFF. CDR3 DNA: TGTGCCAGCAGGGTGGGAGTTACCGGGGAGCTGTTTTTT. The chain joins TRBV6-5 to TRBJ2-2, with a tentative D call TRBD2 (5 bases). The V and J ends lost 6 bases and 5 bases respectively, with 10 bases between them. In germline, CDR1 is MNHEY, CDR2 SVGAGI. The CDR3 loop spans 13 amino acids.